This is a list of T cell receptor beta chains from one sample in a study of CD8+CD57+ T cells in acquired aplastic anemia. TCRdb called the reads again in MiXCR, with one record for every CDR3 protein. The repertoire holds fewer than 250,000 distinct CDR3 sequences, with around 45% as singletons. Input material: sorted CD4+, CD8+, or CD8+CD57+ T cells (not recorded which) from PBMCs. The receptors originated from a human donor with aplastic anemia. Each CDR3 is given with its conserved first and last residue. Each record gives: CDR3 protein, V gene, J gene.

cdr3_aa: CASSFDISPNEQYF
v_call: TRBV7-8
j_call: TRBJ2-7

cdr3_aa: CAISWTSGLQRLNEQFF
v_call: TRBV10-3
j_call: TRBJ2-1

cdr3_aa: CASSQTGNTEAFF
v_call: TRBV7-6
j_call: TRBJ1-1

cdr3_aa: CSVEDLRTGTYNEQFF
v_call: TRBV29-1
j_call: TRBJ2-1

cdr3_aa: CSAAGSQATNEKLFF
v_call: TRBV20-1
j_call: TRBJ1-4

cdr3_aa: CASSARQYSGNTIYF
v_call: TRBV10-1
j_call: TRBJ1-3

cdr3_aa: CSARSDRGNHIYEQYF
v_call: TRBV20-1
j_call: TRBJ2-7

cdr3_aa: CSVAGQAKDGYTF
v_call: TRBV29-1
j_call: TRBJ1-2

cdr3_aa: CASSVAGQAYEQYF
v_call: TRBV9
j_call: TRBJ2-7

cdr3_aa: CATSRDPTGAFSYEQYF
v_call: TRBV15
j_call: TRBJ2-7

cdr3_aa: CASSGHDPFYGYTF
v_call: TRBV9
j_call: TRBJ1-2